Included here is one T cell receptor (beta chain) sequence, with context. Its specificity is not known. Only in-frame clones appear in the TCRdb table, and some are missing; sequencing was by immunoSEQ multiplex PCR. The table records around 54,000 clones, roughly 80% of them present only once. The CDR3 length is 15 residues. CDR1 is MNHEY and CDR2 is SMNVEV in the germline V gene (reference sequence). V shed 5 bases, J shed 4 bases, and the junction held 11 bases outside the gene matches. Time point of the sample: baseline, week 1 (first vaccination visit). Specified treatment: pre-vaccination baseline after standard-of-care therapy. This specimen belongs to a study of a mutant IDH1 vaccine in newly diagnosed glioma. Overall study: Treated patients had a mean age of around 40 years and a sex split that was roughly 62% male and roughly 40% female. Broader study findings: Immune responses induced by vaccination arose in approximately 93% of the patients.

This receptor was obtained from a man between 18 and 35 years old with glioma. The chain is built from TRBV27 and TRBJ2-7; the match to TRBD2 covers 7 bases. Sequencing was performed on PBMCs, taken from a glioma patient treated with radiotherapy, temozolomide or both. CDR3 residues: CASSHLGLSDYEQYF. The CDR3, as DNA: TGTGCCAGCAGTCACTTGGGACTATCCGATTACGAGCAGTACTTC.